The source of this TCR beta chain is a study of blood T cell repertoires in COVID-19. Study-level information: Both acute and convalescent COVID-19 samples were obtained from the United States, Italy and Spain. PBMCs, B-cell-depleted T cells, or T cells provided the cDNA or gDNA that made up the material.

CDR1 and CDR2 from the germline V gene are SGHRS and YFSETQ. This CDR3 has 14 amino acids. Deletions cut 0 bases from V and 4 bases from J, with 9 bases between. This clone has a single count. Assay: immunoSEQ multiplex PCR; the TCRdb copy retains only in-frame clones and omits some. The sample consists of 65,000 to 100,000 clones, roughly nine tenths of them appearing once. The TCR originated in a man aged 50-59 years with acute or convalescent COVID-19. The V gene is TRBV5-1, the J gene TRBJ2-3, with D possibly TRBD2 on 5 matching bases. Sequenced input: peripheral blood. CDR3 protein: CASSLAQEADTQYF. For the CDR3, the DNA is TGCGCCAGCAGCTTGGCCCAGGAGGCAGATACGCAGTATTTT.